This TCR beta chain was profiled in a study of blood T cell repertoires in COVID-19. Study-wide context: From T cells, B-cell-depleted T cells, or PBMCs came the material, which was cDNA or gDNA.

Authors' analysis steps: Amplification with reference gene primers provided the estimates of nucleated cell counts. The repertoire was sequenced with immunoSEQ multiplex PCR; TCRdb's copy has only in-frame clones and lacks some. The D gene and trimming were derived from the DNA, and the V and J assignments and clone size from that table. This sample has over 250,000 clones; roughly 88% occur once, and the top ten carry approximately 11%. The J segment lost 7 bases and the V segment lost 5 bases, leaving 5 bases of the junction unmatched. In germline, CDR1 is LNHDA, CDR2 SQIVND (reference sequence). The CDR3 is made up of 13 amino acids.

The sequence came from a woman in her seventies with acute or convalescent COVID-19. The rearrangement joins TRBV19 to TRBJ2-1, with 7 bases matching TRBD1. The sequenced sample was peripheral blood. The CDR3 reads CASSANRGNEQFF. As DNA, the CDR3 is TGTGCCAGTAGTGCCAACAGGGGAAATGAGCAGTTCTTC.